This T cell receptor (beta chain) was retrieved from a study of cytomegalovirus exposure and HLA in healthy donors. This CDR3 region has 17 residues. Germline V gene data show CDR1 as SGHNT and CDR2 as YYREEE (reference sequence). The V segment lost 4 bases and the J segment 1 base; nucleotides outside the gene matches: 9. In the PCR, 60 Vbeta and 13 Jbeta primers were used. The assay was immunoSEQ multiplex PCR, and TCRdb's table has in-frame clones only and misses some. The repertoire holds about 200,000 clones, under 80% seen once, with 0.2% to 0.25% in the top ten. The chain carries TRBV5-4 and TRBJ2-7; 12 bases map to TRBD2. The sequenced sample was PBMCs. The sequence was collected from a girl aged 2-10 years in good health and CMV-seronegative. The CDR3, as DNA: TGTGCCAGCAGCCCCAAACCCGGACTAGCGGGGTCCTACGAGCAGTACTTC. Protein product: CASSPKPGLAGSYEQYF.